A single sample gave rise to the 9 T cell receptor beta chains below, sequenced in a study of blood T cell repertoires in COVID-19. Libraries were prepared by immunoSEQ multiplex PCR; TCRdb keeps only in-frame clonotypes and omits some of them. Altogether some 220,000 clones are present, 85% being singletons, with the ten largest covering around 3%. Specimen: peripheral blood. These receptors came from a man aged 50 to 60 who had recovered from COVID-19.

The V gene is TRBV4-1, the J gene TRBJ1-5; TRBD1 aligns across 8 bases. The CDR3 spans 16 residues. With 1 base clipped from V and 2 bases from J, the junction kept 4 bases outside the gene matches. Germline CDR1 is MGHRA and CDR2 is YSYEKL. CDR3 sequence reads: CASSQGADRGNQPQHF. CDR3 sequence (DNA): TGCGCCAGCAGCCAAGGAGCGGACAGGGGCAATCAGCCCCAGCATTTT.

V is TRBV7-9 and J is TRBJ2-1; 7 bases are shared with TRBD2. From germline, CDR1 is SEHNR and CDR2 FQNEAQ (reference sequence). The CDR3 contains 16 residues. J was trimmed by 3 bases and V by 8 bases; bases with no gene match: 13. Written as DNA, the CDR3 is TGTGCCAGCTTAGATGGGAATAGCGGGCACTACAATGAGCAGTTCTTC. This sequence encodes CASLDGNSGHYNEQFF.

The CDR3 region has the DNA TGTGCCAGCAGGAAAGGGACTAGTCAGGTTAAGCAGTACTTC. It specifies CASRKGTSQVKQYF. This chain links TRBV6-5 with TRBJ2-7, with 8 bases lining up with TRBD2. The junction had 12 bases not matched to a gene; V was cut back by 6 bases and J by 8 bases. The CDR3 is 14 residues long. Germline V lookup: CDR1 MNHEY, CDR2 SVGAGI.

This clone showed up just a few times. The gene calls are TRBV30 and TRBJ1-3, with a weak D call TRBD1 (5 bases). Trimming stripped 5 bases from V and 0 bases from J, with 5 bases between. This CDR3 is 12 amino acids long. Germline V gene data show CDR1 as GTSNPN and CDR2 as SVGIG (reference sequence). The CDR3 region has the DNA TGTGCCTGGGGGGCCTCTGGAAACACCATATATTTT. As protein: CAWGASGNTIYF.

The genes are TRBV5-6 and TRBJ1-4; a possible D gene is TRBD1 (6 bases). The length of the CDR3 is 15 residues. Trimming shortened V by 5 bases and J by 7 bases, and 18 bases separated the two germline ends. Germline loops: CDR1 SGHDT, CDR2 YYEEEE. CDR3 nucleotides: TGTGCCAGCAGTTCAGGGGCGAAGTTAGGTGAAAAACTGTTTTTT. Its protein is CASSSGAKLGEKLFF. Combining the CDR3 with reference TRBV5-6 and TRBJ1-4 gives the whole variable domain DAGVTQSPTHLIKTRGQQVTLRCSPKSGHDTVSWYQQALGQGPQFIFQYYEEEERQRGNFPDRFSGHQFPNYSSELNVNALLLGDSALYLCASSSGAKLGEKLFFGSGTQLSVL.

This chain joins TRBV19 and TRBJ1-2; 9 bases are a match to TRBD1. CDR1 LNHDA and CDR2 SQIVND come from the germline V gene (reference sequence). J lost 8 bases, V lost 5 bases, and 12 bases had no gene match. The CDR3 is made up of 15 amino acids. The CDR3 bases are TGTGCCAGTAGTGGACCGGGACAGGGAACGAGGGGCTACACCTTC. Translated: CASSGPGQGTRGYTF.

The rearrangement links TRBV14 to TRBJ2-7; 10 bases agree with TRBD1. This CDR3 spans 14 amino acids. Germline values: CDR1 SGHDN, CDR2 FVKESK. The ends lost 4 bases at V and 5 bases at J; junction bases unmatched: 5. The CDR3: CASSPGQGRNEQYF. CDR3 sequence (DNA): TGTGCCAGCAGCCCGGGACAGGGGAGGAACGAGCAGTACTTC. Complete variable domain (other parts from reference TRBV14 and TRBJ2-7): EAGVTQFPSHSVIEKGQTVTLRCDPISGHDNLYWYRRVMGKEIKFLLHFVKESKQDESGMPNNRFLAERTGGTYSTLKVQPAELEDSGVYFCASSPGQGRNEQYFGPGTRLTVT.

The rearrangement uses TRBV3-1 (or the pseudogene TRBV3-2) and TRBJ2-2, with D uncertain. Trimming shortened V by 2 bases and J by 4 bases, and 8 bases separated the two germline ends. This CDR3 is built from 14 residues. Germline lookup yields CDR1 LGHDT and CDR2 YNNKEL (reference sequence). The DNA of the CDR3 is TGTGCCAGCAGCCAACGTGCAGGCACCGGGGAGCTGTTTTTT. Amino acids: CASSQRAGTGELFF.

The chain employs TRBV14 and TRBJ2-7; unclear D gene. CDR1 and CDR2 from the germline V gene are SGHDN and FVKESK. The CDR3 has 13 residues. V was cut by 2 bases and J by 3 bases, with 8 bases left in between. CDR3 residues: CASSQLGIYEQYF. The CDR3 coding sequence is TGTGCCAGCAGCCAACTCGGTATCTACGAGCAGTACTTC.